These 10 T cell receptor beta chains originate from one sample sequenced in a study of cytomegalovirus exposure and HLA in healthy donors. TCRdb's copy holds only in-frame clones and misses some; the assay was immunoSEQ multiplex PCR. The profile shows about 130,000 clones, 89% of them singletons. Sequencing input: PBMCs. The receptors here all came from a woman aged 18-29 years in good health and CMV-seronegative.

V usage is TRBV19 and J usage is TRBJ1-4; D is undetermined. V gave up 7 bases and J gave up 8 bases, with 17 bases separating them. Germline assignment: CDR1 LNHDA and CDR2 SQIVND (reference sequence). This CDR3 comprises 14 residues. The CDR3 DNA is TGTGCCAGTACCCCGGGTCCGGAGCAAGAAAAACTGTTTTTT. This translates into CASTPGPEQEKLFF.

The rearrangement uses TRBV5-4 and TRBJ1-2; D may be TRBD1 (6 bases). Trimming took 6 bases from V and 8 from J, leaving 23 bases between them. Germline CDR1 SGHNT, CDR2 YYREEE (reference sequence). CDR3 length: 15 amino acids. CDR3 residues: CASTLAPTGTQGYTF. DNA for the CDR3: TGTGCCAGCACTCTGGCCCCAACAGGGACGCAGGGCTACACCTTC.

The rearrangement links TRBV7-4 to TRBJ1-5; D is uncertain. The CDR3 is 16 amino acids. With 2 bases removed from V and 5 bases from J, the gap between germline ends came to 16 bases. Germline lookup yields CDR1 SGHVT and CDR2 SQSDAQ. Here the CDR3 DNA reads TGTGCCAGCAGCTTATTAGTCGACGGGTGGTATCAGCCCCAGCATTTT. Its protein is CASSLLVDGWYQPQHF. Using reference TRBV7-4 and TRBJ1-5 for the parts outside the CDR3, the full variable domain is GAGVSQSPRYKVAKRGRDVALRCDSISGHVTLYWYRQTLGQGSEVLTYSQSDAQRDKSGRPSGRFSAERPERSVSTLKIQRTEQGDSAVYLCASSLLVDGWYQPQHFGDGTRLSIL.

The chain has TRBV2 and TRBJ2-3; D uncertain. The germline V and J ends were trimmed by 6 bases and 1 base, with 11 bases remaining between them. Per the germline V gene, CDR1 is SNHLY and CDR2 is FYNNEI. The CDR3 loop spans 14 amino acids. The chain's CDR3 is CASSDKWRTDTQYF. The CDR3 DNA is TGTGCCAGCAGCGACAAGTGGCGCACAGATACGCAGTATTTT.

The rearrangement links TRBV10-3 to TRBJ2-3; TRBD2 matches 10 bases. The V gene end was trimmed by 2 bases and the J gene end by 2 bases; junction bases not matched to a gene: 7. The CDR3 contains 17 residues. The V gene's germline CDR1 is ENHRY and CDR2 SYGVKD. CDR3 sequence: CAISEAASGGFTDTQYF. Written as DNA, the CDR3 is TGTGCCATCAGTGAGGCGGCTAGCGGGGGATTCACAGATACGCAGTATTTT.

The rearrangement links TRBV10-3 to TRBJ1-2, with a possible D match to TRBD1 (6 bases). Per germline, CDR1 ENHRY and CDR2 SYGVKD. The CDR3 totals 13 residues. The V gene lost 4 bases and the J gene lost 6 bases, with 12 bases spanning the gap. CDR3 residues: CAISAGQPDGYTF. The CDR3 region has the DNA TGTGCCATCAGTGCAGGACAGCCTGATGGCTACACCTTC.

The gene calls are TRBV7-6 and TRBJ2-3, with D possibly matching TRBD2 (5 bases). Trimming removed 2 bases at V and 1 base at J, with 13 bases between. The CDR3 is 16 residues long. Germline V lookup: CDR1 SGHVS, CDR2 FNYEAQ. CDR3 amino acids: CASSLQRRAGTDTQYF. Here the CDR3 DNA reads TGTGCCAGCAGCTTACAGCGGCGGGCCGGCACAGATACGCAGTATTTT.

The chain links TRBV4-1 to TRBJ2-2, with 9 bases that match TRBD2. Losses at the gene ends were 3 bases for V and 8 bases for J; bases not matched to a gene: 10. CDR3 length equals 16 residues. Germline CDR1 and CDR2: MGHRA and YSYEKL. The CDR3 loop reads CASSQGLAPPTGELFF. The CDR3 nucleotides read TGCGCCAGCAGCCAGGGACTAGCACCCCCGACGGGGGAGCTGTTTTTT.

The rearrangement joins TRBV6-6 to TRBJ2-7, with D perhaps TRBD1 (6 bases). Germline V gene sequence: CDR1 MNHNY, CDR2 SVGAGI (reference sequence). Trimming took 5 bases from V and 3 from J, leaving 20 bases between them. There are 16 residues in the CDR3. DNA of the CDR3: TGTGCCAGCAGTCCCAGGGGTTCTAGGTCCGGCTACGAGCAGTACTTC. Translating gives CASSPRGSRSGYEQYF.

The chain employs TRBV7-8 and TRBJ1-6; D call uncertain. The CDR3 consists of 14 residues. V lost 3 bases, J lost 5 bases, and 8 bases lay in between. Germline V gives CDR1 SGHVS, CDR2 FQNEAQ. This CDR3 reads CASSFVRDNSPLHF. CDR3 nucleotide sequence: TGTGCCAGCAGCTTTGTCCGTGATAATTCACCCCTCCACTTT.